The rows below give T cell receptor beta chains drawn from one sample of a study of CD8+ T cells in alopecia areata. Method: immunoSEQ multiplex PCR; TCRdb's copy keeps in-frame clones and lacks some. The sample has about 160,000 clones; roughly 65% are singletons. This sample comprised CD4+ T cells sorted from blood, obtained at week 4, from a patient treated with tofacitinib. These receptors were collected from a human donor with alopecia areata. The CDR3 runs from the conserved cysteine through the conserved F or W. Each record gives: V gene, clone size, J gene, D gene, CDR3 DNA, CDR3 protein. D genes are given only for firm matches. Where a row states a size, it is once, few, many or the class of an expanded clone; other rows omit it.

>TRBV11-2|-|TRBJ2-5|-
TGTGCCAGCAGCCCTAATCTAGCTACGGAGACCCAGTACTTC
CASSPNLATETQYF
>TRBV18|-|TRBJ1-1|-
TGTGCCAGCTCACCTATGTTAAACACTGAAGCTTTCTTT
CASSPMLNTEAFF
>TRBV21-1|-|TRBJ2-5|-
TGTGCCAGCAGCAAAGCTCCGGGACAGGGGTTGGGGGAGACCCAGTACTTC
CASSKAPGQGLGETQYF
>TRBV29-1|-|TRBJ2-3|-
TGCAGCGTGACCGGGGGTACAGATACGCAGTATTTT
CSVTGGTDTQYF
>TRBV30|-|TRBJ2-7|TRBD1
TGTGCCTGGAGTACGAAGGGGGCAGCCTCCCCCTACGAGCAGTACTTC
CAWSTKGAASPYEQYF
>TRBV19|-|TRBJ1-6|TRBD1
TGTGCCAGTAGTCCCATGGACAGGGCCTATAATTCACCCCTCCACTTT
CASSPMDRAYNSPLHF
>TRBV9|-|TRBJ2-5|-
TGTGCCAGCAGCGTAGCTCTGGCGGGGTGGGAGACCCAGTACTTC
CASSVALAGWETQYF
>TRBV4-3|-|TRBJ2-7|TRBD2
TGCGCCAGCAGCCTCGGACTAGCGGAGTCCTACGAGCAGTACTTC
CASSLGLAESYEQYF
>TRBV20-1|-|TRBJ1-2|-
TGCAGTGCATCGGGACCGGGAGGCTACACCTTC
CSASGPGGYTF
>TRBV5-1|many|TRBJ2-6|TRBD1
TGCGCCAGCAGCCCGCGGCAGGGGGCCTTCCTCTCTGGGGCCAACGTCCTGACTTTC
CASSPRQGAFLSGANVLTF
>TRBV5-4|-|TRBJ2-5|-
TGTGCCAGCAGTCCGCCTGATGGACGGGAGACCCAGTACTTC
CASSPPDGRETQYF
>TRBV30|-|TRBJ1-1|TRBD1
TGTGCCTGGAGCGTAAAAACAGGGGGATCTTTCGCTGAAGCTTTCTTT
CAWSVKTGGSFAEAFF
>TRBV30|-|TRBJ2-1|TRBD2
TGTGCCTGGAGTGGGCCTGTCGGGGGGTACAATGAGCAGTTCTTC
CAWSGPVGGYNEQFF
>TRBV14|-|TRBJ1-2|-
TGTGCCAGCAGCCAAGCACGGTACTATGGCTACACCTTC
CASSQARYYGYTF
>TRBV5-1|-|TRBJ1-6|-
TGCGCCAGCAGCTGGGGGGACACAGATAATTCACCCCTCCACTTT
CASSWGDTDNSPLHF
>TRBV19|-|TRBJ2-2|TRBD1
TGTGCCAGTAGGGTTGCGGACAGGTTCACCGGGGAGCTGTTTTTT
CASRVADRFTGELFF
>TRBV9|-|TRBJ2-3|-
TGTGCCAGCAGCGGAAGGGTAGGAGGCCGACCTAGCACAGATACGCAGTATTTT
CASSGRVGGRPSTDTQYF
>TRBV7-9|few|TRBJ1-5|TRBD1
TGTGCCAGCGCCGGGACAGGGAATCAGCCCCAGCATTTT
CASAGTGNQPQHF
>TRBV30|-|TRBJ1-5|-
TGTGCCTGGAGTCAGGGAAGTCAGCCCCAGCATTTT
CAWSQGSQPQHF
>TRBV30|-|TRBJ2-5|-
TGTGCCTGGAGTCCCCGAGAGACCCAGTACTTC
CAWSPRETQYF
>TRBV10-3|-|TRBJ1-2|-
TGTGCCATCGGGGGAGAAAGATCGTTCGGAGAGGACTATGGCTACACCTTC
CAIGGERSFGEDYGYTF
>TRBV30|few|TRBJ2-1|-
TGTGCCTGGAGAGAGGGGGGCAGGTTGGTTCGTTCGTTCAATGAGCAGTTCTTC
CAWREGGRLVRSFNEQFF
>TRBV6-1|few|TRBJ2-1|TRBD2
TGTGCCAGCAGTGAAGCTGACCTACGGGGGGCCTACAATGAGCAGTTCTTC
CASSEADLRGAYNEQFF
>TRBV7-2|-|TRBJ2-1|TRBD2
TGTGCCAGCAGCTCATGGACTAGCGGGACCGCGCACAATGAGCAGTTCTTC
CASSSWTSGTAHNEQFF
>TRBV5-6|-|TRBJ1-1|-
TGTGCCAGCTTCTCGCCGGGACATTGGGGAGTGGCTGAAGCTTTCTTT
CASFSPGHWGVAEAFF
>TRBV5-1|-|TRBJ2-7|-
TGCGCCAGCAGCCGAACCACGGCAGGGGGGACCACCTACGAGCAGTACTTC
CASSRTTAGGTTYEQYF
>TRBV9|-|TRBJ2-3|TRBD2
TGTGCCAGCAGCTCTAGAGGGGGACTAGCGGGGGAAGATACGCAGTATTTT
CASSSRGGLAGEDTQYF
>TRBV2|-|TRBJ2-5|TRBD1
TGTGCCAGCAGTCCGATGATCGGCGGCACCAGGGGGGAGACCCAGTACTTC
CASSPMIGGTRGETQYF
>TRBV11-2|-|TRBJ2-2|TRBD1
TGTGCCAGCAATCCACAGGGGACCGGGGAGCTGTTTTTT
CASNPQGTGELFF
>TRBV30|once|TRBJ1-5|-
TGTGCCTGGAGCTTACAGGGTGGGAGCAATCAGCCCCAGCATTTT
CAWSLQGGSNQPQHF
>TRBV20-1|-|TRBJ1-1|-
TGCAGTGCTAGAGAGAGCACTGAAGCTTTCTTT
CSARESTEAFF
>TRBV27|-|TRBJ2-5|TRBD1
TGTGCCAGCAGTCCACGGACAGGGGGCCGACAAGAGACCCAGTACTTC
CASSPRTGGRQETQYF
>TRBV30|-|TRBJ1-5|-
TGTGCCTGGAGCATACCCGTTGGGTCTGAAAGCAATCAGCCCCGGCATTTT
CAWSIPVGSESNQPRHF
>TRBV6-5|few|TRBJ1-1|-
TGTGCCAGCAGACTAAACACTGAAGCTTTCTTT
CASRLNTEAFF
>TRBV7-9|few|TRBJ2-7|-
TGTGCCAGCAGCCAACAGGACTGGGCCCAGTACTTC
CASSQQDWAQYF
>TRBV29-1|-|TRBJ1-5|-
TGCAGCGTTGGTGAGGGGGATCAGCCCCAGCATTTT
CSVGEGDQPQHF
>TRBV29-1|-|TRBJ2-5|-
TGCAGCGTCGAGGGACCGACCATTCAAGAGACCCAGTACTTC
CSVEGPTIQETQYF
>TRBV12-5|few|TRBJ2-5|-
TGTGCTAGTGGGGCCTCGGGGGAAGAGACCCAGTACTTC
CASGASGEETQYF
>TRBV25-1|-|TRBJ1-1|-
TGTGCCAGCACCCCTCCGGGGGAGTTTGAAGCTTTCTTT
CASTPPGEFEAFF
>TRBV29-1|-|TRBJ1-1|-
TGCAGCGCCTCCTCAGGGGTAGAGGAAGCTTTCTTT
CSASSGVEEAFF
>TRBV30|-|TRBJ1-6|-
TGTGCCTGGAGGCCCCTCAGGGATTCACCCCTCCACTTT
CAWRPLRDSPLHF
>TRBV5-1|few|TRBJ2-5|-
TGCGCCAGCAGCTTGGAAGCGTCCTTGGATGGGACCCAGTACTTC
CASSLEASLDGTQYF
>TRBV19|-|TRBJ2-7|-
TGTGCCAGTAGCCCGGAAGGGGGGACCTACGAGCAGTACTTC
CASSPEGGTYEQYF
>TRBV4-3|few|TRBJ1-6|TRBD1
TGCGCCAGCAGCCAAGGGGACGGGACAGCCAATTCACCCCTCCACTTT
CASSQGDGTANSPLHF
>TRBV12-5|-|TRBJ2-2|-
TGTGCTAGTGGTTTGGTCGCAGGCACCGGGGAGCTGTTTTTT
CASGLVAGTGELFF
>TRBV5-1|-|TRBJ2-2|-
TGCGCCAGCAGCTTGGTGGACACCGGGGAGCTGTTTTTT
CASSLVDTGELFF